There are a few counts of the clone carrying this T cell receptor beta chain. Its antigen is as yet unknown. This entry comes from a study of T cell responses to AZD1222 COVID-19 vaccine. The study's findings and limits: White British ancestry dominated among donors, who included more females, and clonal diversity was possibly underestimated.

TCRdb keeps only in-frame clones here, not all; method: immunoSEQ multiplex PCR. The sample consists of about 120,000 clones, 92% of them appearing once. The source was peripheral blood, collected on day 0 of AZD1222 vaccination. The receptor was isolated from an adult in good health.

The CDR3 sequence: CASSPHDRVLGYTF. The CDR3 nucleotides read TGTGCCAGCAGTCCCCATGACAGGGTCTTGGGCTACACCTTC. The chain couples TRBV28 to TRBJ1-2; 7 nucleotides line up with TRBD1. This CDR3 is built from 14 residues. In germline, CDR1 is MDHEN, CDR2 SYDVKM. The J segment lost 8 bases and the V segment lost 5 bases, leaving 11 bases of the junction unmatched.